The 14 T cell receptor beta chains in this list originate from one sample, sequenced in a study of T cell repertoires in MIS-A myocarditis. Measured with immunoSEQ multiplex PCR; TCRdb has only the in-frame clones, and not every one. This repertoire shows 14,000 to 15,000 clones, around 70% found once; its top ten account for around 64%. Specimen: left ventricle heart tissue obtained at autopsy. Source of these receptors: a man between 18 and 35 years old with fulminant myocarditis from multisystem inflammatory syndrome in adults (MIS-A) after COVID-19.

This clone was seen a handful of times. V is TRBV6-6 and J is TRBJ1-1, with D possibly matching TRBD1 (6 bases). Germline assignment: CDR1 MNHNY and CDR2 SVGAGI (reference sequence). The V and J ends lost 6 bases and 9 bases respectively, with 14 bases between them. This CDR3 region has 12 residues. In nucleotides, the CDR3 is TGTGCCAGCAGCCTCCGACAGGCCCAAGCTTTCTTT. Its translation: CASSLRQAQAFF.

This rearrangement joins TRBV28 to TRBJ2-7; the D gene could be TRBD1 or TRBD2 (5 bases each). Trimming stripped 5 bases from V and 4 bases from J, with 9 bases between. The germline CDR1 and CDR2 sequences are MDHEN and SYDVKM. This CDR3 is built from 12 residues. The CDR3 reads CASSRDQYEQYF. In DNA form, the CDR3 reads TGTGCCAGCAGTCGGGACCAATACGAGCAGTACTTC.

The rearrangement joins TRBV30 to TRBJ2-7, with a tentative D call TRBD1 (5 bases). Germline assignment: CDR1 GTSNPN and CDR2 SVGIG (reference sequence). V was cut by 3 bases and J by 2 bases, with 11 bases left in between. This CDR3 contains 13 residues. This CDR3 is CAWSTGVTYEQYF. As DNA, the CDR3 is TGTGCCTGGAGCACAGGTGTGACCTACGAGCAGTACTTC.

The CDR3 nucleotides read TGTGCCAGCAGTTTAAATCCGAACACTGAAGCTTTCTTT. Translated, it gives CASSLNPNTEAFF. The chain links TRBV12-3 or TRBV12-4 to TRBJ1-1; D is unresolved. This CDR3 has 13 residues. V lost 2 bases and J 1 base, leaving 5 bases between the germline ends.

The chain has TRBV7-2 and TRBJ2-2, with D possibly being TRBD1 (6 bases). The CDR3 has 13 residues. CDR1 is SGHTA and CDR2 is FQGNSA in the germline V gene. Trimming stripped 5 bases from V and 6 bases from J, with 10 bases between. CDR3 DNA sequence: TGTGCCAGCAGCCCCCAGGGGCCCGGGGAGCTGTTTTTT. Residues: CASSPQGPGELFF.

The rearrangement joins TRBV5-3 to TRBJ1-5; D not certain. TRBV5-3 is an ORF, with its function uncertain. The ends were cut back, 2 bases at V and 5 bases at J, with 11 bases in the middle. The CDR3 totals 14 residues. CDR3 in amino acids: CARSFLGFHQPQHF. As DNA, the CDR3 is TGTGCCAGAAGCTTTCTGGGTTTCCATCAGCCCCAGCATTTT.

This rearrangement joins TRBV6-5 to TRBJ1-2; D possibly corresponds to TRBD1 (6 bases). Germline V gene sequence: CDR1 MNHEY, CDR2 SVGAGI. CDR3 length: 12 amino acids. The V end was cut by 7 bases, the J end by 4 bases, with 10 bases between. CDR3 nucleotide sequence: TGTGCCAGCAAGGTCAGGGGCTATGGCTACACCTTC. Its protein is CASKVRGYGYTF.

The chain couples TRBV28 to TRBJ1-1; D ambiguous. V shed 2 bases and J shed 8 bases, with 15 bases lying between them. Germline loops: CDR1 MDHEN, CDR2 SYDVKM. The CDR3 loop spans 14 amino acids. The CDR3 sequence is CASSLPGRRWEAFF. DNA of the CDR3: TGTGCCAGCAGTTTACCGGGGAGGAGGTGGGAAGCTTTCTTT.

V usage is TRBV5-6 and J usage is TRBJ1-1; no reliable D call. CDR3 length equals 13 residues. V lost 4 bases and J lost 3, with 10 bases in between. Germline V gene sequence: CDR1 SGHDT, CDR2 YYEEEE. Written as DNA, the CDR3 is TGTGCCAGCAGCCTACCGGCTGACACTGAAGCTTTCTTT. Its protein product is CASSLPADTEAFF.

The chain combines TRBV30 with TRBJ1-1; TRBD1 matches at 10 bases. Germline V gene sequence: CDR1 GTSNPN, CDR2 SVGIG (reference sequence). This CDR3 has 15 residues. With 1 base clipped from V and 6 bases from J, the junction kept 8 bases outside the gene matches. The CDR3 spells CAWSGQGARSAEAFF. DNA for the CDR3: TGTGCCTGGAGTGGACAGGGGGCGCGATCCGCTGAAGCTTTCTTT.

There are a few counts of this clone. The rearrangement links TRBV4-2 to TRBJ1-4; 9 nucleotides line up with TRBD1. This CDR3 is 15 amino acids long. J lost 5 bases, V lost 4 bases, and 5 bases had no gene match. In germline, CDR1 is LGHNA, CDR2 YNFKEQ. The CDR3 is CASSPPGTGNEKLFF. The CDR3 region has the DNA TGTGCCAGCAGCCCCCCCGGGACAGGGAATGAAAAACTGTTTTTT.

The chain has TRBV7-2 and TRBJ1-2; no firm D call. CDR3 length: 11 residues. The V end lost 1 base, the J end lost 8 bases, and 5 bases lay between the germline ends. From germline, CDR1 is SGHTA and CDR2 FQGNSA. This CDR3 reads CASSLGWGYTF. DNA of the CDR3: TGTGCCAGCAGCTTAGGGTGGGGCTACACCTTC. Full variable domain (missing parts from reference TRBV7-2 and TRBJ1-2): GAGVSQSPSNKVTEKGKDVELRCDPISGHTALYWYRQSLGQGLEFLIYFQGNSAPDKSGLPSDRFSAERTGGSVSTLTIQRTQQEDSAVYLCASSLGWGYTFGSGTRLTVV.

This clone was picked up a small number of times. The rearrangement joins TRBV5-6 to TRBJ2-2, with D possibly being TRBD1 (5 bases). The CDR3 consists of 13 residues. V gave up 2 bases and J gave up 5 bases, with 7 bases separating them. Germline-derived CDR1 and CDR2 are SGHDT and YYEEEE. Written as DNA, the CDR3 is TGTGCCAGCAGCTTCAGGGTAACCGGGGAGCTGTTTTTT. Translation gives CASSFRVTGELFF. Variable domain in full (rest from reference TRBV5-6 and TRBJ2-2): DAGVTQSPTHLIKTRGQQVTLRCSPKSGHDTVSWYQQALGQGPQFIFQYYEEEERQRGNFPDRFSGHQFPNYSSELNVNALLLGDSALYLCASSFRVTGELFFGEGSRLTVL.

The chain employs TRBV28 and TRBJ2-1; D is unclear. CDR3 size: 16 residues. Germline CDR1 and CDR2: MDHEN and SYDVKM. V was clipped by 7 bases and J by 0 bases, with 16 bases between them. In DNA form, the CDR3 reads TGTGCCAGCAAGGAAAAAAACTGGAGCTCCTACAATGAGCAGTTCTTC. Translating it yields CASKEKNWSSYNEQFF.